This passage covers 10 T cell receptor beta chains from one sample sequenced in a study of radiation and T cells in renal cell carcinoma. Using immunoSEQ multiplex PCR, the repertoire was profiled, and TCRdb retains in-frame clones only, with some absent. The sample has around 81,000 clones; around four fifths are singletons. Sample time point: blood 4 weeks post-SBRT, at nephrectomy. The sample's treatment: 15 Gy SBRT to primary tumor, nephrectomy 4 weeks later. Sample: blood, taken from a patient whose treatment included radiotherapy and nephrectomy. These receptors were collected from a man aged 45 to 65 with renal cell carcinoma.

The rearrangement links TRBV2 to TRBJ1-1; D gene ambiguous. This CDR3 has 13 amino acids. CDR1 and CDR2 (germline): SNHLY, FYNNEI. V lost 4 bases and J 1 base, leaving 7 bases between the germline ends. This CDR3 reads CASSVQENTEAFF. CDR3 DNA sequence: TGTGCCAGCAGTGTGCAGGAGAACACTGAAGCTTTCTTT.

This chain joins TRBV5-1 and TRBJ2-5; 11 bases fit TRBD2. The CDR3 covers 15 residues. Trimming cost V 7 bases and J 3 bases; bases outside gene matches: 8. In germline, CDR1 is SGHRS, CDR2 YFSETQ. The CDR3 sequence: CASDGGLAVKETQYF. The CDR3 DNA is TGCGCCAGCGATGGGGGACTAGCGGTTAAAGAGACCCAGTACTTC.

The CDR3 bases are TGTGCCAGCAGCTTAGCGTACAACTACAATGAGCAGTTCTTC. As protein: CASSLAYNYNEQFF. The gene calls are TRBV7-2 and TRBJ2-1, with D unresolved. Trimming shortened V by 0 bases and J by 3 bases, and 6 bases separated the two germline ends. From germline, CDR1 is SGHTA and CDR2 FQGNSA. CDR3 size: 14 residues.

The chain combines TRBV27 with TRBJ1-2; a possible D gene is TRBD1 (6 bases). CDR3 length: 13 residues. The germline gives CDR1 MNHEY, CDR2 SMNVEV (reference sequence). V was cut by 1 base and J by 8 bases, with 11 bases left in between. The CDR3 nucleotides are TGTGCCAGCAGTTTATTGGGGGGGCAAGGCTACACCTTC. Protein product: CASSLLGGQGYTF.

The chain uses TRBV19 and TRBJ2-5; tentatively, D is TRBD1 (6 bases). The length of the CDR3 is 13 residues. V lost 5 bases and J 5 bases, leaving 12 bases between the germline ends. Germline CDR1 reads LNHDA; CDR2 reads SQIVND (reference sequence). Here the CDR3 reads CASSAGDTETQYF. Written as DNA, the CDR3 is TGTGCCAGTAGTGCAGGGGATACGGAGACCCAGTACTTC.

The sample holds a few counts of this clone. CDR3 bases: TGTGCCAGCAGCCCCCTGGGTGGCAGGGGAGACTATGGCTACACCTTC. Encoded protein: CASSPLGGRGDYGYTF. The rearrangement uses TRBV11-2 and TRBJ1-2; tentatively, D is TRBD1 (6 bases). Germline assignment: CDR1 SGHAT and CDR2 FQNNGV. With 5 bases removed from V and 3 bases from J, the gap between germline ends came to 19 bases. This CDR3 region has 16 residues.

This chain uses TRBV7-2 with TRBJ1-5; D may be TRBD1 (5 bases). Trimming left V 1 base short and J 1 base short, with 11 bases between. The CDR3 has 16 residues. Germline V lookup: CDR1 SGHTA, CDR2 FQGNSA. CDR3 loop: CASSLGGPGSNQPQHF. CDR3 in DNA: TGTGCCAGCAGCTTAGGGGGACCGGGCAGCAATCAGCCCCAGCATTTT.

This chain links TRBV13 with TRBJ2-7; TRBD1 agrees at 9 bases. The V and J ends lost 4 bases and 6 bases, in that order; junction bases with no gene match: 10. Germline CDR1 reads PRHDT; CDR2 reads FYEKMQ (reference sequence). The CDR3 spans 15 residues. The CDR3 coding sequence is TGTGCCAGCAGCTCAGTCCCGGGACAGGGTACCGAGCAGTACTTC. This translates into CASSSVPGQGTEQYF.

V gene TRBV28 combines with J gene TRBJ2-7, with D perhaps TRBD2 (6 bases). V lost 3 bases to trimming and J lost 4 bases, with 22 bases between them. The CDR3 has 17 residues. CDR1 and CDR2 from the germline V gene are MDHEN and SYDVKM. CDR3 in amino acids: CASSLLGRRGVSYEQYF. CDR3 nucleotides: TGTGCCAGCAGTTTGTTAGGTCGGCGGGGAGTTTCGTACGAGCAGTACTTC.

Turning to this clone: The junction departs from germline at one end; a sequencing error may be responsible. V usage is TRBV7-3 and J usage is TRBJ2-3; possible D gene TRBD2, 7 bases. Germline V gene sequence: CDR1 SGHTA, CDR2 FQGTGA. The CDR3 sequence is 14 residues long. CDR3 region: CASSGGGSRDTQYF. The CDR3 DNA sequence: TGTGCCAGCAGCGGGGGCGGGAGCAGAGATACGCAGTATTTT.